This T cell receptor beta chain was profiled in a study of beta chain features in type 1 diabetes. General study points: Within each of all four CD4+ subsets, Type 1 diabetes patients had TCRB CDR3s that were moderately but significantly shorter.

Concerning this clone: Antigen unknown.

What was sequenced were expressed TCRB transcripts, since all of the isolated RNA had been reverse transcribed. Some clones are missing from TCRdb's copy, which holds only in-frame ones; the method was immunoSEQ multiplex PCR. The sample lists some 700,000 clones; 13% were seen once. J lost 4 bases, V lost 5 bases, and 9 bases had no gene match. The CDR3 totals 14 residues. Germline CDR1 is GTSNPN and CDR2 is SVGIG (reference sequence). The chain has TRBV30 and TRBJ2-5, with 8 bases identical to TRBD1. This TCR came from a man between 18 and 35 years old with type 1 diabetes. Sequencing was performed on naive CD4+ T cells from blood. CDR3 sequence (DNA): TGTGCCTGGGATCCCAGGGGGCTAGGAGAGACCCAGTACTTC. Residues: CAWDPRGLGETQYF.